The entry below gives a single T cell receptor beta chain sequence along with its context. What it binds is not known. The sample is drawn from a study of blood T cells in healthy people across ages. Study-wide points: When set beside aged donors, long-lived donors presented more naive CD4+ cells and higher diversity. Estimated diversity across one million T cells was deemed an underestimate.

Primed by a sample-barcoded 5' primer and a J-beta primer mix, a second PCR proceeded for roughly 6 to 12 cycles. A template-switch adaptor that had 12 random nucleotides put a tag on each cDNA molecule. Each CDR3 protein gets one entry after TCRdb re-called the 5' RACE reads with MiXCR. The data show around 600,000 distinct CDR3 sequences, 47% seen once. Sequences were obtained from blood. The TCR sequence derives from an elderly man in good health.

The CDR3 DNA sequence: TGTGCCAGCAGTTTAGGGCGGGATAGATACAATGAGCAGTTCTTC. Its protein is CASSLGRDRYNEQFF. This sequence joins TRBV7-3 and TRBJ2-1; tentative D call: TRBD2 (6 bases). The V gene's germline CDR1 is SGHTA and CDR2 FQGTGA. Deletions cut 6 bases from V and 4 bases from J, with 16 bases between. The CDR3 runs 15 residues.